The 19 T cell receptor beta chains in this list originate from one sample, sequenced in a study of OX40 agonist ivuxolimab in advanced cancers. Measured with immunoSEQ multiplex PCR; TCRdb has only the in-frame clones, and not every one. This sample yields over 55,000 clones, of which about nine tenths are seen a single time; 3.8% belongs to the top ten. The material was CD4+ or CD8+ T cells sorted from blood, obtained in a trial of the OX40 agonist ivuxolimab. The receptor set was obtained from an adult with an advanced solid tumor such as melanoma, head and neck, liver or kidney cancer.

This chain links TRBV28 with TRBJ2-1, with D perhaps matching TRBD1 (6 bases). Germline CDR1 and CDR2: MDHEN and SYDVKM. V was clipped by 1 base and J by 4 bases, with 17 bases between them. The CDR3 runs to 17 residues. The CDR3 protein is CASSLSPRTVPYNEQFF. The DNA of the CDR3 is TGTGCCAGCAGTTTATCCCCGAGGACAGTTCCGTACAATGAGCAGTTCTTC. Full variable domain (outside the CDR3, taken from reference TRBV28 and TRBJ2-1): DVKVTQSSRYLVKRTGEKVFLECVQDMDHENMFWYRQDPGLGLRLIYFSYDVKMKEKGDIPEGYSVSREKKERFSLILESASTNQTSMYLCASSLSPRTVPYNEQFFGPGTRLTVL.

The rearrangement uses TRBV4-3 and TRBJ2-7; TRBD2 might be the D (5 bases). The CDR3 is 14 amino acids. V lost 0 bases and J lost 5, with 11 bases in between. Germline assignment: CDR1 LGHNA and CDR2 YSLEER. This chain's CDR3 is CASSQERTGNEQYF. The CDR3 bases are TGCGCCAGCAGCCAAGAACGGACCGGGAACGAGCAGTACTTC.

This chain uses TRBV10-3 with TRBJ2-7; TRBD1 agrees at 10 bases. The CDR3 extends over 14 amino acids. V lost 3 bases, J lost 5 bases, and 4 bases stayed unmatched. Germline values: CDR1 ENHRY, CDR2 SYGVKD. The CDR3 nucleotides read TGTGCCATCAGTGATAGGGACAGGGGCCACGAGCAGTACTTC. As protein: CAISDRDRGHEQYF.

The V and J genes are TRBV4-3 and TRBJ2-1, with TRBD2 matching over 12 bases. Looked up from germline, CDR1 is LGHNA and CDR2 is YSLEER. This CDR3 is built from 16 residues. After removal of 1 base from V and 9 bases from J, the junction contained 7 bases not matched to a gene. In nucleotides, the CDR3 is TGCGCCAGCAGCCAAGGGACTAGCGGGGAAGGAGGTGAGCAGTTCTTC. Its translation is CASSQGTSGEGGEQFF.

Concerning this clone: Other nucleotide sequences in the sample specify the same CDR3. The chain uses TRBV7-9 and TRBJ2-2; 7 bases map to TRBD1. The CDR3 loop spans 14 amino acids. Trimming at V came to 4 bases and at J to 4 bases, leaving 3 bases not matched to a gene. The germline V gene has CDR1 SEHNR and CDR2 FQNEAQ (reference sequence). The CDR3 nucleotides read TGTGCCAGCAGCTCGACAGGGTCCACCGGGGAGCTGTTTTTT. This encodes CASSSTGSTGELFF.

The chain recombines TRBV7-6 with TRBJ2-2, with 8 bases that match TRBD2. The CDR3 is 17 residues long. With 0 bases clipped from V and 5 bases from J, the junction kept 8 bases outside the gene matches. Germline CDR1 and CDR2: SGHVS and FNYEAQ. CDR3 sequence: CASSLAPWGLETGELFF. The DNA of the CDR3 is TGTGCCAGCAGCTTAGCGCCTTGGGGACTAGAAACCGGGGAGCTGTTTTTT.

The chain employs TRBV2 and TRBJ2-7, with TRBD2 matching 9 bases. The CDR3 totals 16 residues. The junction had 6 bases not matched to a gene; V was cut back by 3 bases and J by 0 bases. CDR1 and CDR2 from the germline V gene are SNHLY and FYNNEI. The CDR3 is CASSDPLAGSSYEQYF. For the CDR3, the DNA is TGTGCCAGCAGTGATCCCCTAGCGGGAAGCTCCTACGAGCAGTACTTC.

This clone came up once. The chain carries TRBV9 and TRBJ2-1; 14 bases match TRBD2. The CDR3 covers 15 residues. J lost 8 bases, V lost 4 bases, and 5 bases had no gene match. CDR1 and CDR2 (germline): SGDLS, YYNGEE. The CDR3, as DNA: TGTGCCAGCAGCCCCGGGACTAGCGGGAGTGATGAGCAGTTCTTC. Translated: CASSPGTSGSDEQFF. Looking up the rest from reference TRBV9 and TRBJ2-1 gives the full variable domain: DSGVTQTPKHLITATGQRVTLRCSPRSGDLSVYWYQQSLDQGLQFLIQYYNGEERAKGNILERFSAQQFPDLHSELNLSSLELGDSALYFCASSPGTSGSDEQFFGPGTRLTVL.

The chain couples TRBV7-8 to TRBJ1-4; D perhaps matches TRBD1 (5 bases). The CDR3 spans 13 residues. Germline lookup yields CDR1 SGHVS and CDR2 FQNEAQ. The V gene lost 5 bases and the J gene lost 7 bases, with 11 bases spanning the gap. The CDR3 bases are TGTGCCAGCAGCGAAGGGACGGGTGAAAAACTGTTTTTT. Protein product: CASSEGTGEKLFF.

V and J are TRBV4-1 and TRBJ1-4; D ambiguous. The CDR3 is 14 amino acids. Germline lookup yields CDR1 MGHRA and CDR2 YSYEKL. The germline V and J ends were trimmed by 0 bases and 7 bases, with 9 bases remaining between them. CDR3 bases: TGCGCCAGCAGCCAAGAGGAGAGGGTTGAAAAACTGTTTTTT. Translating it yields CASSQEERVEKLFF.

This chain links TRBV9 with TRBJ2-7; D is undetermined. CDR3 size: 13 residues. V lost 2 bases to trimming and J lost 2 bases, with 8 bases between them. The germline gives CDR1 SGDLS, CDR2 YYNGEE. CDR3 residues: CASSVGLTYEQYF. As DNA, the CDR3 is TGTGCCAGCAGCGTCGGGCTAACCTACGAGCAGTACTTC.

The CDR3 DNA reads as TGTGCCAGCAGTTTATGGAGGCGGGGGGGCTACGAGCAGTACTTC. Protein product: CASSLWRRGGYEQYF. The chain is built from TRBV28 and TRBJ2-7, with TRBD2 identical over 9 bases. CDR3 length equals 15 residues. The V gene's germline CDR1 is MDHEN and CDR2 SYDVKM. V lost 0 bases, J lost 3 bases, and 3 bases stayed unmatched.

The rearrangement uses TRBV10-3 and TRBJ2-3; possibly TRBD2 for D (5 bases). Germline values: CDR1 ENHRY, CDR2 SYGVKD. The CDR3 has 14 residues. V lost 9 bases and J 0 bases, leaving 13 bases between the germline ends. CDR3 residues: CAIKLEDSTDTQYF. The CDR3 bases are TGTGCCATTAAGCTGGAGGATAGCACAGATACGCAGTATTTT.

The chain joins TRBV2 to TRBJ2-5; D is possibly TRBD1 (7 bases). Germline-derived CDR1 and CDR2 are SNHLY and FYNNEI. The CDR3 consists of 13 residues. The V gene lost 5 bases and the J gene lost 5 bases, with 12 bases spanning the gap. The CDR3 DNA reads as TGTGCCAGCAGTCCACAGGGGAGGGAGACCCAGTACTTC. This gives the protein CASSPQGRETQYF.

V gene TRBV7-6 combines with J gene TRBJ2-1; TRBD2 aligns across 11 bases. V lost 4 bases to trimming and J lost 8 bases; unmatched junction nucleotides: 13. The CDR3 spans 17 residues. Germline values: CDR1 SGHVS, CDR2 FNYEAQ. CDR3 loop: CASSSIDPGLADYEQFF. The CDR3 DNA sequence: TGTGCCAGCAGCTCGATTGACCCGGGACTAGCGGATTATGAGCAGTTCTTC.

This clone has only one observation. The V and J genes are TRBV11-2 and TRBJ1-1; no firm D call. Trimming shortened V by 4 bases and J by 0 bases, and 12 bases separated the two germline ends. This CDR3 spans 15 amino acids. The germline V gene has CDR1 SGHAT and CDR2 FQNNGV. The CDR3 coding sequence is TGTGCCAGCAGCTCCGACCATACAGTGAACACTGAAGCTTTCTTT. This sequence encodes CASSSDHTVNTEAFF.

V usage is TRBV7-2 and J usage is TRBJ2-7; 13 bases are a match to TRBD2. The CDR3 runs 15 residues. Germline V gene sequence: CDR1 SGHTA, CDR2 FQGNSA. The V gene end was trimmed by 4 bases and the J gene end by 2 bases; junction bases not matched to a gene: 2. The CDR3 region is CASSSLAGGPYEQYF. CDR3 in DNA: TGTGCCAGCAGCTCACTAGCGGGAGGGCCCTACGAGCAGTACTTC.

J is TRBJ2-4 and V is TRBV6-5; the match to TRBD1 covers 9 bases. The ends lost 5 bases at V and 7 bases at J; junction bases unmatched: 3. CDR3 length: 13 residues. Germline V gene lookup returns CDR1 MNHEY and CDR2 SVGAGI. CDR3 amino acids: CASSPGTGNIQYF. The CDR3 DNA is TGTGCCAGCAGTCCCGGGACAGGGAACATTCAGTACTTC.

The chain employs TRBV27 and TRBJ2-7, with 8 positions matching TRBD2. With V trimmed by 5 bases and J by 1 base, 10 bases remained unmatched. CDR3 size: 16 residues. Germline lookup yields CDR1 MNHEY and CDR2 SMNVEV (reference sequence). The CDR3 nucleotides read TGTGCCAGCAGTAAGACTAGCGAGGGTTTGTCCTACGAGCAGTACTTC. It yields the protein CASSKTSEGLSYEQYF.